Shown below are 13 T cell receptor beta chains from a single sample sequenced in a study of cytomegalovirus exposure and HLA in healthy donors. Data came from immunoSEQ multiplex PCR; TCRdb stores just in-frame clones and leaves some out. The table lists 150,000 to 200,000 clones, 85% of them singletons. Sequencing was performed on PBMCs. These receptor sequences come from a man in his thirties or forties in good health and CMV-seropositive.

The V and J genes are TRBV11-2 and TRBJ1-1, with D perhaps matching TRBD1 (6 bases). The CDR3 is 16 residues long. Germline V gives CDR1 SGHAT, CDR2 FQNNGV. The V end lost 2 bases, the J end lost 1 base, and 14 bases lay between the germline ends. CDR3 region: CASSLKGDRTNTEAFF. In nucleotides, the CDR3 is TGTGCCAGCAGCTTAAAGGGGGATCGGACGAACACTGAAGCTTTCTTT.

The CDR3 loop reads CASTKGGGGEAFF. CDR3 sequence (DNA): TGTGCCAGCACCAAAGGGGGCGGGGGGGAAGCTTTCTTT. This chain links TRBV9 with TRBJ1-1, with 7 bases identical to TRBD1. V trimming: 6 bases; J trimming: 8 bases; junction bases outside the gene matches: 10. The germline gives CDR1 SGDLS, CDR2 YYNGEE. The CDR3 is made up of 13 amino acids. Full variable domain (rest looked up from reference TRBV9 and TRBJ1-1): DSGVTQTPKHLITATGQRVTLRCSPRSGDLSVYWYQQSLDQGLQFLIQYYNGEERAKGNILERFSAQQFPDLHSELNLSSLELGDSALYFCASTKGGGGEAFFGQGTRLTVV.

The CDR3 bases are TGTGCCAGCAGCTGGGACAGGCAGAGCTCCTACGAGCAGTACTTC. This encodes CASSWDRQSSYEQYF. The J gene is TRBJ2-7, the V gene TRBV7-9; 8 bases are shared with TRBD1. The CDR3 is 15 amino acids. In germline, CDR1 is SEHNR, CDR2 FQNEAQ (reference sequence). V trimming: 4 bases; J trimming: 0 bases; junction bases outside the gene matches: 5.

The genes are TRBV9 and TRBJ1-2; no clear D gene. Trimming took off 3 bases at V and 4 bases at J, with 10 bases between the two ends. This CDR3 is built from 13 residues. The germline V gene encodes CDR1 SGDLS and CDR2 YYNGEE. The CDR3 reads CASSDQFVYGYTF. The CDR3 nucleotides read TGTGCCAGCAGCGACCAGTTCGTCTATGGCTACACCTTC.

The chain joins TRBV7-8 to TRBJ1-2; possibly TRBD1 for D (5 bases). The V end was cut by 1 base, the J end by 2 bases, with 11 bases between. CDR1 is SGHVS and CDR2 is FQNEAQ in the germline V gene. CDR3 length equals 15 residues. The chain's CDR3 is CASSLGDNRNYGYTF. The DNA for the CDR3 is TGTGCCAGCAGCTTAGGTGACAACAGGAACTATGGCTACACCTTC.

This chain joins TRBV9 and TRBJ1-2; TRBD1 matches 7 bases. After removal of 1 base from V and 8 bases from J, the junction contained 11 bases not matched to a gene. The CDR3 length is 15 residues. Germline V gives CDR1 SGDLS, CDR2 YYNGEE. The CDR3 DNA reads as TGTGCCAGCAGCGTAAGAACAGGGGCACTCGTAGGCTACACCTTC. Its protein product is CASSVRTGALVGYTF.

This chain uses TRBV30 with TRBJ2-5, with 10 bases identical to TRBD1. V lost 3 bases to trimming and J lost 4 bases; unmatched junction nucleotides: 11. The CDR3 spans 16 residues. From germline, CDR1 is GTSNPN and CDR2 SVGIG (reference sequence). CDR3 protein: CAWRIRDRGRGETQYF. The CDR3 DNA is TGTGCCTGGAGGATCCGGGACAGGGGCCGGGGAGAGACCCAGTACTTC.

The chain has TRBV15 and TRBJ2-2, with D hard to call. Germline-derived CDR1 and CDR2 are LNHNV and YYDKDF (reference sequence). This CDR3 region has 14 residues. With 4 bases removed from V and 3 bases from J, the gap between germline ends came to 9 bases. CDR3 bases: TGTGCCACCAGCATCCGACGGGACACCGGGGAGCTGTTTTTT. It is translated as CATSIRRDTGELFF.

The V call is TRBV9, the J call TRBJ2-7; 10 nucleotides match TRBD2. The CDR3 runs 18 residues. V shed 0 bases, J shed 3 bases, and the junction held 12 bases outside the gene matches. Per the germline V gene, CDR1 is SGDLS and CDR2 is YYNGEE. The CDR3 DNA follows: TGTGCCAGCAGCGTAGGATCCGGACTAGCGGCCCTTAACTACGAGCAGTACTTC. It specifies CASSVGSGLAALNYEQYF.

J is TRBJ1-4 and V is TRBV11-2; tentative D call: TRBD1 (6 bases). The CDR3 totals 19 residues. In germline, CDR1 is SGHAT, CDR2 FQNNGV. With 0 bases removed from V and 0 bases from J, the gap between germline ends came to 17 bases. The CDR3 region is CASSLETEVGGSTNEKLFF. Here the CDR3 DNA reads TGTGCCAGCAGCTTAGAAACCGAGGTAGGGGGTTCAACTAATGAAAAACTGTTTTTT.

The rearrangement uses TRBV4-3 and TRBJ2-7; D perhaps matches TRBD1 (6 bases). Germline values: CDR1 LGHNA, CDR2 YSLEER. V shed 0 bases and J shed 3 bases, with 12 bases lying between them. The CDR3 runs to 15 residues. The CDR3 DNA is TGCGCCAGCAGCCAAGACAGGTCAGGGGTCTACGAGCAGTACTTC. This sequence encodes CASSQDRSGVYEQYF.

This clone has just a few counts. At one end the junction does not follow the germline gene, possibly because of a read error. The chain couples TRBV7-7 to TRBJ2-5; 13 nucleotides line up with TRBD2. Germline V lookup: CDR1 SSHAT, CDR2 FNYEAQ (reference sequence). The CDR3 runs 15 residues. CDR3 bases: TGTGCTAGCAGCCGGACTAGCGGGGGAGAAGAGACCCAGTACTTC. This gives the protein CASSRTSGGEETQYF.

The chain is built from TRBV5-4 and TRBJ2-7; 11 nucleotides line up with TRBD1. The V gene end was trimmed by 3 bases and the J gene end by 6 bases; junction bases not matched to a gene: 5. CDR3 length: 14 amino acids. Germline V gene data show CDR1 as SGHNT and CDR2 as YYREEE (reference sequence). CDR3 region: CASSSTGTGGEQYF. The CDR3 bases are TGTGCCAGCAGCTCCACCGGGACAGGGGGCGAGCAGTACTTC.